The entry that follows covers one TCR beta chain sequence. Its antigen is still unknown. The data were taken from a study of T cell repertoires in cytomegalovirus infection. Study context: CMV epitopes, recently identified HLA-C-restricted and well-studied HLA-B-restricted, were used. CMV infection and matching HLA type were both indicated by public TCR beta signatures. Findings and caveats of the study: What dominated the ex vivo response were HLA-C-restricted CMV-specific TCR beta clonotypes. Carriage of CMV together with the relevant HLA was identifiable through cumulative public TCR beta family frequency.

V was pared by 4 bases and J by 6 bases, with 12 bases between. The CDR3 loop spans 13 amino acids. CDR1 MNHEY and CDR2 SMNVEV come from the germline V gene (reference sequence). TCRdb recomputed calls from the reads with MiXCR, one row per CDR3 protein. The sample includes around 710,000 distinct CDR3 sequences, 29% seen only once; the top ten take roughly 13%. This rearrangement joins TRBV27 to TRBJ1-1; D is unresolved. The sample was cultured CD8+ T cells from PBMCs, taken from culture after CMV antigen stimulation. The TCR sequence derives from a human donor in good health (CMV status not recorded). Some clones in this sample may be carry-over from other donors' samples. In DNA, the CDR3 is TGTGCCAGCAGTTCTCGGAGGTGGGCTGAAGCTTTCTTT. Its protein is CASSSRRWAEAFF.